These 21 T cell receptor beta chains originate from one sample sequenced in a study of blood T cell repertoires in COVID-19. Generated by immunoSEQ multiplex PCR, the TCRdb table keeps only in-frame clones and is missing some. This table has approximately 160,000 clones, 86% appearing once. The sequenced sample was peripheral blood. The source is a man in his fifties with active or convalescent COVID-19.

V gene TRBV7-9 combines with J gene TRBJ1-1; 9 bases agree with TRBD1. This CDR3 is built from 15 residues. Germline CDR1 is SEHNR and CDR2 is FQNEAQ (reference sequence). V trimming: 1 base; J trimming: 4 bases; junction bases outside the gene matches: 4. CDR3 amino acids: CASSLVGQGTTEAFF. Written as DNA, the CDR3 is TGTGCCAGCAGCTTAGTGGGACAGGGTACCACTGAAGCTTTCTTT.

The chain uses TRBV5-4 and TRBJ1-3; D is unclear. V lost 0 bases and J lost 1, with 8 bases in between. Germline V CDR1 and CDR2: SGHNT, YYREEE (reference sequence). This CDR3 has 15 residues. In nucleotides, the CDR3 is TGTGCCAGCAGCTTGGATCAGAGGTCTGGAAACACCATATATTTT. This codes for CASSLDQRSGNTIYF.

Details on this clone: At one end, the junction sequence differs from germline, possibly due to a read error. CDR3 coding DNA: TGTGCCAGCAGTTTGGGACAGATTAACTATGGCTACACCTTC. As protein: CASSLGQINYGYTF. This chain links TRBV5-8 with TRBJ1-2; 7 bases match TRBD1. The germline V gene encodes CDR1 SGHTS and CDR2 YDEGEE. The CDR3 covers 14 residues.

The chain uses TRBV7-2 and TRBJ2-1; 8 nucleotides line up with TRBD1. CDR3 length: 13 residues. J was trimmed by 6 bases and V by 5 bases; bases with no gene match: 3. From germline, CDR1 is SGHTA and CDR2 FQGNSA. The CDR3 nucleotides read TGTGCCAGCAGCACGGGACAGGTCAATGAGCAGTTCTTC. It translates to CASSTGQVNEQFF.

The chain joins TRBV27 to TRBJ2-7, with 11 bases fitting TRBD2. The CDR3 runs 18 residues. Germline CDR1 is MNHEY and CDR2 is SMNVEV (reference sequence). Trimming at V came to 8 bases and at J to 0 bases, leaving 15 bases not matched to a gene. CDR3 sequence: CASLTRRLAGRSSYEQYF. CDR3 DNA sequence: TGTGCCAGCCTAACCCGGAGACTAGCGGGGAGGAGCTCCTACGAGCAGTACTTC.

This clone came up a few times. This chain connects TRBV28 to TRBJ1-5; no clear D gene. The CDR3 runs 16 residues. Trimming took 3 bases from V and 4 from J, leaving 16 bases between them. The germline CDR1 and CDR2 sequences are MDHEN and SYDVKM. The DNA of the CDR3 is TGTGCCAGCAGTTTGTCGGTCAGTAGAGGAAATCAGCCCCAGCATTTT. Translating it yields CASSLSVSRGNQPQHF.

This chain joins TRBV29-1 and TRBJ1-1; D gene uncertain. The CDR3 spans 14 residues. The germline CDR1 and CDR2 sequences are SQVTM and ANQGSEA. The V end lost 6 bases, the J end lost 0 bases, and 14 bases lay between the germline ends. The CDR3, as DNA: TGCAGCGTCGATCCTGGTACAGTGAACACTGAAGCTTTCTTT. As protein: CSVDPGTVNTEAFF.

The V call is TRBV4-2, the J call TRBJ2-7; unclear D gene. The CDR3 length is 13 residues. From germline, CDR1 is LGHNA and CDR2 YNFKEQ. The V end lost 4 bases, the J end lost 2 bases, and 9 bases lay between the germline ends. CDR3: CASSREATYEQYF. For the CDR3, the DNA is TGTGCCAGCAGCCGAGAGGCCACCTACGAGCAGTACTTC.

The genes are TRBV20-1 and TRBJ1-2; D not resolved. CDR1 DFQATT and CDR2 SNEGSKA come from the germline V gene (reference sequence). CDR3 size: 11 residues. The V end lost 6 bases, the J end lost 4 bases, and 9 bases lay between the germline ends. Here the CDR3 reads CSAGDFYGYTF. DNA of the CDR3: TGCAGTGCGGGAGACTTCTATGGCTACACCTTC.

The chain carries TRBV5-6 and TRBJ1-1; tentative D call: TRBD1 (5 bases). V was cut by 4 bases and J by 4 bases, with 17 bases left in between. The CDR3 covers 15 residues. Germline V gene data show CDR1 as SGHDT and CDR2 as YYEEEE. The CDR3 loop is CASSPRGGRGTEAFF. The CDR3, as DNA: TGTGCCAGCAGCCCCCGTGGGGGGAGGGGCACTGAAGCTTTCTTT.

The chain links TRBV12-5 to TRBJ2-1; weak D call: TRBD2 (5 bases). The V and J ends lost 0 bases and 13 bases respectively, with 10 bases between them. Germline V gives CDR1 LGHNT, CDR2 FRNRAP. The CDR3 runs 12 residues. Here the CDR3 DNA reads TGTGCTAGTGGTTTGGTACTAACTAGACAGTTCTTC. It is translated as CASGLVLTRQFF. The variable domain in full, completed from reference TRBV12-5 and TRBJ2-1, reads DARVTQTPRHKVTEMGQEVTMRCQPILGHNTVFWYRQTMMQGLELLAYFRNRAPLDDSGMPKDRFSAEMPDATLATLKIQPSEPRDSAVYFCASGLVLTRQFFGPGTRLTVL.

J is TRBJ1-6 and V is TRBV11-1; the D is unclear. Germline V gene lookup returns CDR1 SGHAT and CDR2 FQDESV (reference sequence). The CDR3 extends over 15 amino acids. Trimming stripped 6 bases from V and 7 bases from J, with 16 bases between. CDR3 DNA: TGTGCCAGCAGTTTACTCCGGACTGGGAATTCACCCCTCCACTTT. Its protein is CASSLLRTGNSPLHF.

The rearrangement links TRBV4-3 to TRBJ2-3; a possible D gene is TRBD2 (5 bases). The CDR3 length is 16 residues. Germline assignment: CDR1 LGHNA and CDR2 YSLEER. The V end lost 0 bases, the J end lost 3 bases, and 13 bases lay between the germline ends. The CDR3 sequence: CASSQDEQAETDTQYF. The CDR3 nucleotides are TGCGCCAGCAGCCAAGATGAGCAAGCGGAGACAGATACGCAGTATTTT.

The rearrangement joins TRBV7-8 to TRBJ1-1; no reliable D call. The V end lost 1 base, the J end lost 5 bases, and 8 bases lay between the germline ends. CDR1 is SGHVS and CDR2 is FQNEAQ in the germline V gene. There are 13 residues in the CDR3. CDR3 sequence: CASSLVSSTEAFF. DNA for the CDR3: TGTGCCAGCAGCTTAGTTTCGTCGACTGAAGCTTTCTTT.

This chain uses TRBV9 with TRBJ2-3; the D is unclear. The length of the CDR3 is 13 residues. Deletions cut 4 bases from V and 6 bases from J, with 12 bases between. Germline-derived CDR1 and CDR2 are SGDLS and YYNGEE. The CDR3 DNA is TGTGCCAGCAGCCCGCTCCCGAGGGATACGCAGTATTTT. Protein: CASSPLPRDTQYF. Full variable domain (outside the CDR3, taken from reference TRBV9 and TRBJ2-3): DSGVTQTPKHLITATGQRVTLRCSPRSGDLSVYWYQQSLDQGLQFLIQYYNGEERAKGNILERFSAQQFPDLHSELNLSSLELGDSALYFCASSPLPRDTQYFGPGTRLTVL.

The J gene is TRBJ2-3, the V gene TRBV5-1, with 10 bases identical to TRBD1. Germline V gene sequence: CDR1 SGHRS, CDR2 YFSETQ. The J segment lost 5 bases and the V segment lost 2 bases, leaving 5 bases of the junction unmatched. This CDR3 comprises 15 residues. CDR3 DNA sequence: TGCGCCAGCAGCTTCCTCGGACAGGGGGTAGATACGCAGTATTTT. Amino acids: CASSFLGQGVDTQYF.

The chain carries TRBV24-1 and TRBJ1-1; weak D call: TRBD1 (6 bases). Germline V gene data show CDR1 as KGHDR and CDR2 as SFDVKD. The CDR3 sequence is 14 residues long. Between the trimmed V and J ends, which lost 5 bases and 0 bases, there was a span of 9 bases. DNA of the CDR3: TGTGCCACCAGTGGAGGGGGAATGAACACTGAAGCTTTCTTT. Its protein product is CATSGGGMNTEAFF.

The rearrangement links TRBV18 to TRBJ2-3; tentative D call: TRBD1 (5 bases). Trimming removed 2 bases at V and 4 bases at J, with 13 bases between. The V gene's germline CDR1 is KGHSH and CDR2 LQKENI. The CDR3 loop spans 15 amino acids. The chain's CDR3 is CASSPIAAGPDTQYF. CDR3 nucleotide sequence: TGTGCCAGCTCACCAATTGCGGCAGGGCCAGATACGCAGTATTTT.

The chain carries TRBV11-3 and TRBJ1-2; D not certain. Germline lookup yields CDR1 SGHNT and CDR2 YENEEA. The CDR3 contains 15 residues. The V and J ends lost 2 bases and 1 base respectively, with 11 bases between them. The CDR3 region has the DNA TGTGCCAGCAGCTTAAAGGGAGGAGATAACTATGGCTACACCTTC. Protein sequence: CASSLKGGDNYGYTF.

The rearrangement joins TRBV4-3 to TRBJ2-4, with a possible D match to TRBD2 (5 bases). Germline V lookup: CDR1 LGHNA, CDR2 YSLEER. The CDR3 totals 18 residues. The ends were cut back, 2 bases at V and 0 bases at J, with 17 bases in the middle. The CDR3 reads CASSQRLGSWVAKNIQYF. The CDR3 coding sequence is TGCGCCAGCAGCCAACGGTTGGGGAGTTGGGTAGCCAAAAACATTCAGTACTTC.

As to this clone: A read error may produce the germline difference seen at one junction end. The chain employs TRBV7-7 and TRBJ2-7; the match to TRBD2 covers 11 bases. CDR1 and CDR2 from the germline V gene are SSHAT and FNYEAQ (reference sequence). The CDR3 runs to 14 residues. The CDR3 protein is CASSSGTSGGEQYF. The DNA for the CDR3 is TGTGCTAGCAGTTCTGGGACTAGCGGAGGGGAGCAGTACTTC.